This section outlines one T cell receptor beta chain sequence together with its context. Its antigen is unidentified. The data originate from a study of shared clonotypes between healthy human individuals. Whole-study findings and limits: In a few donors, around 5% of naive CD4 clonotypes appeared in common.

The CDR3 spans 18 residues. V lost 5 bases, J lost 1 base, and 7 bases stayed unmatched. CDR1 is KGHSH, CDR2 LQKENI, per germline. At deep level, the assay was performed. Sequenced by immunoSEQ multiplex PCR; TCRdb stores in-frame clones only, minus some. The profile shows about 1.4 million clones, about 96% of them singletons. The genes are TRBV18 and TRBJ2-1; 14 bases fit TRBD2. The sequenced sample was naive CD4+ T cells sorted from blood. Subset here: CD45RA+ positively selected. The source of this sequence is a man aged 25 to 40 in good health. The chain's CDR3 is CASSIGTSGRLSYNEQFF. CDR3 bases: TGTGCCAGCTCAATTGGGACTAGCGGGAGATTATCCTACAATGAGCAGTTCTTC.